One sample yielded the 4 T cell receptor beta chains listed below, sequenced in a study of pediatric ulcerative colitis. Here immunoSEQ multiplex PCR was the method, and the copy in TCRdb shows in-frame clones only, minus some. The sample has 20,000 to 30,000 clones, approximately 71% seen once. During colonoscopy, one to two rectal pinch biopsies were collected. Sequencing was carried out using gut tissue. The receptor set was obtained from a boy under 18 with severe ulcerative colitis.

The chain recombines TRBV6-5 with TRBJ2-3, with D unclear. Between the trimmed V and J ends, which lost 5 bases and 2 bases, there was a span of 8 bases. Germline V gives CDR1 MNHEY, CDR2 SVGAGI. This CDR3 spans 13 amino acids. DNA of the CDR3: TGTGCCAGCAGTCTGATCTTCACAGATACGCAGTATTTT. Translated: CASSLIFTDTQYF.

The J gene is TRBJ2-1, the V gene TRBV28, with 7 bases fitting TRBD1. V gave up 2 bases and J gave up 5 bases; unmatched junction bases: 12. From germline, CDR1 is MDHEN and CDR2 SYDVKM. The CDR3 has 17 residues. This chain's CDR3 is CASSLASNSGTDNEQFF. In nucleotides, the CDR3 is TGTGCCAGCAGTTTAGCTAGCAACTCCGGGACAGACAATGAGCAGTTCTTC.

The rearrangement links TRBV20-1 to TRBJ1-1; unclear D gene. The germline V gene has CDR1 DFQATT and CDR2 SNEGSKA (reference sequence). This CDR3 region has 11 residues. V shed 5 bases and J shed 10 bases, with 14 bases lying between them. The CDR3 DNA follows: TGCAGTGCTTTCCGGGGAGAAAGAGCTTTCTTT. It yields the protein CSAFRGERAFF.

A single count supports this clone. The chain has TRBV6-1 and TRBJ1-5; possible D gene TRBD1, 5 bases. The CDR3 contains 20 residues. Germline CDR1 and CDR2: MNHNS and SASEGT. V dropped 2 bases and J dropped 0 bases, with 23 bases sitting between them. For the CDR3, the DNA is TGTGCCAGCAGTGAAAACTTGCCCTTCTTTGGGGCTTATAGCAATCAGCCCCAGCATTTT. Protein: CASSENLPFFGAYSNQPQHF.